These 17 T cell receptor beta chains were all obtained from the same sample, sequenced in a study of blood T cell repertoires in COVID-19. The assay was immunoSEQ multiplex PCR, and TCRdb's table has in-frame clones only and misses some. The data contain 30,000 to 40,000 clones, 70% to 90% of them seen just once; the ten biggest clones take up about 9.3%. The sample consisted of peripheral blood. The source is a human donor in a cohort sampled during active COVID-19.

In DNA, the CDR3 is TGTGCCAGCAGCGAAGCGACTAGCGGAGGGACTGAGACCCAGTACTTC. It yields the protein CASSEATSGGTETQYF. The chain combines TRBV11-3 with TRBJ2-5; 9 nucleotides align to TRBD2. With 5 bases clipped from V and 5 bases from J, the junction kept 12 bases outside the gene matches. This CDR3 contains 16 residues. Germline V CDR1 and CDR2: SGHNT, YENEEA.

The rearrangement links TRBV29-1 to TRBJ1-1; perhaps TRBD1 as D (5 bases). With 2 bases removed from V and 3 bases from J, the gap between germline ends came to 7 bases. The CDR3 sequence is 12 residues long. Looked up from germline, CDR1 is SQVTM and CDR2 is ANQGSEA. This CDR3 reads CSVEQGYTEAFF. In DNA, the CDR3 is TGCAGCGTTGAACAGGGTTACACTGAAGCTTTCTTT.

The CDR3 sequence: CSASDTSGSYEQYF. The CDR3 DNA reads as TGCAGTGCTAGTGACACTAGCGGGAGTTACGAGCAGTACTTC. The V gene is TRBV20-1, the J gene TRBJ2-7, with 11 bases that match TRBD2. V was pared by 3 bases and J by 4 bases, with 5 bases of the junction left unmatched. Germline CDR1 DFQATT, CDR2 SNEGSKA (reference sequence). CDR3 length equals 14 residues.

The chain uses TRBV6-2 or TRBV6-3 and TRBJ2-5; D is undetermined. Germline-derived CDR1 and CDR2 are MNHEY and SVGEGT. Trimming took off 2 bases at V and 5 bases at J, with 12 bases between the two ends. The CDR3 sequence is 14 residues long. The CDR3 nucleotides read TGTGCCAGCAGTTACGCCGGCGGCCAGGAGACCCAGTACTTC. Translating it yields CASSYAGGQETQYF.

The chain links TRBV6-5 to TRBJ1-4, with unresolved D. The CDR3 length is 16 residues. Deletions cut 0 bases from V and 4 bases from J, with 12 bases between. Looked up from germline, CDR1 is MNHEY and CDR2 is SVGAGI. The CDR3 nucleotides are TGTGCCAGCAGTTACTCCTCTTCAGCGTTTAATGAAAAACTGTTTTTT. Translating it yields CASSYSSSAFNEKLFF.

The chain uses TRBV2 and TRBJ1-5, with no clear D. This CDR3 spans 15 amino acids. The V gene's germline CDR1 is SNHLY and CDR2 FYNNEI. V gave up 4 bases and J gave up 4 bases, with 14 bases separating them. CDR3 sequence (DNA): TGTGCCAGCAGTGCCGCAGCAGGTGATAATCAGCCCCAGCATTTT. This encodes CASSAAAGDNQPQHF. Full variable domain (missing parts from reference TRBV2 and TRBJ1-5): EPEVTQTPSHQVTQMGQEVILRCVPISNHLYFYWYRQILGQKVEFLVSFYNNEISEKSEIFDDQFSVERPDGSNFTLKIRSTKLEDSAMYFCASSAAAGDNQPQHFGDGTRLSIL.

V usage is TRBV24-1 and J usage is TRBJ2-1; no clear D. V lost 5 bases and J 0 bases, leaving 7 bases between the germline ends. CDR1 KGHDR and CDR2 SFDVKD come from the germline V gene. The length of the CDR3 is 14 residues. The CDR3: CATSAGNSYNEQFF. CDR3 nucleotides: TGTGCCACCAGTGCAGGTAACTCCTACAATGAGCAGTTCTTC.

V usage is TRBV3-1 (or the pseudogene TRBV3-2) and J usage is TRBJ2-3, with 12 bases that match TRBD2. Germline-derived CDR1 and CDR2 are LGHDT and YNNKEL (reference sequence). V was clipped by 4 bases and J by 5 bases; unmatched bases: 10. This CDR3 region has 17 residues. DNA for the CDR3: TGTGCCAGCAGCCCTGGGGGGCTAGCGGGAGGGTTAGATACGCAGTATTTT. This codes for CASSPGGLAGGLDTQYF.

The chain uses TRBV29-1 and TRBJ2-3; D gene ambiguous. The ends were cut back, 4 bases at V and 4 bases at J, with 9 bases in the middle. Germline V gene lookup returns CDR1 SQVTM and CDR2 ANQGSEA. CDR3 length equals 12 residues. The chain's CDR3 is CSVVALADTQYF. CDR3 bases: TGCAGCGTTGTGGCCCTGGCAGATACGCAGTATTTT.

Only one count was recorded for this clone. The gene calls are TRBV3-1 (or the pseudogene TRBV3-2) and TRBJ2-3; 9 bases fit TRBD2. Trimming took 3 bases from V and 3 from J; bases not matched to a gene: 4. CDR1 and CDR2 (germline): LGHDT, YNNKEL (reference sequence). The CDR3 sequence is 15 residues long. The CDR3 is CASSQRGGRTDTQYF. The CDR3 DNA is TGTGCCAGCAGCCAGCGGGGGGGTCGTACAGATACGCAGTATTTT.

This clone has a handful of counts. The genes are TRBV6-4 and TRBJ2-2; a possible D gene is TRBD1 (6 bases). CDR1 and CDR2 (germline): MRHNA, SNTAGT. This CDR3 has 14 residues. V gave up 4 bases and J gave up 1 base, with 7 bases separating them. CDR3 nucleotide sequence: TGTGCCAGCAGTGCACAGGGGAACACCGGGGAGCTGTTTTTT. This encodes CASSAQGNTGELFF.

The rearrangement uses TRBV7-2 and TRBJ1-2; tentatively, D is TRBD1 (6 bases). The CDR3 is made up of 13 amino acids. The ends were cut back, 7 bases at V and 5 bases at J, with 14 bases in the middle. Germline V gene lookup returns CDR1 SGHTA and CDR2 FQGNSA. CDR3 region: CASIPGVEYGYTF. The CDR3 bases are TGTGCCAGCATCCCAGGGGTGGAGTATGGCTACACCTTC.

CDR3: CASLTGVGNTEAFF. DNA of the CDR3: TGTGCCAGCCTGACAGGCGTTGGAAACACTGAAGCTTTCTTT. The chain has TRBV5-6 and TRBJ1-1; D might be TRBD1 (6 bases). This CDR3 has 14 residues. Germline CDR1 SGHDT, CDR2 YYEEEE. V was clipped by 7 bases and J by 2 bases, with 15 bases between them.

The chain has TRBV5-4 and TRBJ1-5; TRBD1 agrees at 7 bases. The CDR3 is 14 residues long. With 4 bases clipped from V and 6 bases from J, the junction kept 7 bases outside the gene matches. Germline V gives CDR1 SGHNT, CDR2 YYREEE (reference sequence). The CDR3 coding sequence is TGTGCCAGCAGCAAACAGGGGTACGGTCAGCCCCAGCATTTT. It specifies CASSKQGYGQPQHF.

The V gene is TRBV7-9, the J gene TRBJ1-1; D might be TRBD1 (6 bases). The V end was cut by 5 bases, the J end by 11 bases, with 18 bases between. The CDR3 loop spans 13 amino acids. The germline CDR1 and CDR2 sequences are SEHNR and FQNEAQ (reference sequence). The CDR3 region is CASSPPGVSGAFF. The DNA for the CDR3 is TGTGCCAGCAGCCCCCCAGGGGTATCCGGGGCTTTCTTT.

CDR3 nucleotide sequence: TGTGCCTGCCGACAAGGGAACACCGGGGAGCTGTTTTTT. It encodes CACRQGNTGELFF. The rearrangement joins TRBV30 to TRBJ2-2; D is unclear. From germline, CDR1 is GTSNPN and CDR2 SVGIG (reference sequence). Trimming removed 6 bases at V and 1 base at J, with 9 bases between. This CDR3 is 13 amino acids long.

This clone was seen only once. V gene TRBV7-8 combines with J gene TRBJ1-1; 10 bases align to TRBD1. This CDR3 has 14 residues. Germline-derived CDR1 and CDR2 are SGHVS and FQNEAQ. The J segment lost 2 bases and the V segment lost 5 bases, leaving 2 bases of the junction unmatched. As DNA, the CDR3 is TGTGCCAGCAGCCCGACAGGGGGCAACACTGAAGCTTTCTTT. This gives the protein CASSPTGGNTEAFF.